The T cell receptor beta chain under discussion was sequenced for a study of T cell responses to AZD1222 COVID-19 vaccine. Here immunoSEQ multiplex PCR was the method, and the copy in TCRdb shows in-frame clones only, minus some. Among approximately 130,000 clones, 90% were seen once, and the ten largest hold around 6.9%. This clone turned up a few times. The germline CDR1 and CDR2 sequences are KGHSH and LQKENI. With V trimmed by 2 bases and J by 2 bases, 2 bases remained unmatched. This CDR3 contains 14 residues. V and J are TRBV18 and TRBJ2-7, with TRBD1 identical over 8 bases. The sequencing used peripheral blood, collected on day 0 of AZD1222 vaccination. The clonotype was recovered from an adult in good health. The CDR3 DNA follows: TGTGCCAGCTCACCAGGACAGGGTCCCTACGAGCAGTACTTC. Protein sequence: CASSPGQGPYEQYF.